A selection of T cell receptor beta chains follows, all from one sample in a study of cytomegalovirus exposure and HLA in healthy donors. Using immunoSEQ multiplex PCR, the repertoire was profiled, and TCRdb retains in-frame clones only, with some absent. The sample has more than 100,000 clones; 70% to 80% are singletons. Sample: PBMCs. These receptors originate from a female donor in good health and CMV-seropositive. Each CDR3 is given with its conserved first and last residue. Each record gives: J gene, V gene, D gene, clone size, CDR3 protein, CDR3 DNA. D genes are given only for firm matches. Clone size is shown for a subset of rows, as once, few, many or a class of expanded clone.

TRBJ2-5,TRBV10-1,NA,NA,CASSESGASETQYF,TGCGCCAGCAGTGAGTCAGGAGCGAGTGAGACCCAGTACTTC
TRBJ1-1,TRBV5-4,TRBD1,NA,CASSMGTVVNTEAFF,TGTGCCAGCAGCATGGGGACAGTGGTGAACACTGAAGCTTTCTTT
TRBJ2-5,TRBV5-4,TRBD2,NA,CASSPGGLAGETQYF,TGTGCCAGCAGCCCGGGGGGACTAGCGGGAGAGACCCAGTACTTC
TRBJ1-1,TRBV28,NA,once,CASSYPRDIEAFF,TGTGCCAGCAGTTACCCCAGGGATATTGAAGCTTTCTTT
TRBJ1-2,TRBV5-4,TRBD1,NA,CASSSGTANYGYTF,TGTGCCAGCAGCTCAGGGACAGCTAACTATGGCTACACCTTC
TRBJ2-2,TRBV4-1,TRBD2,NA,CASSQGVAGNTGELFF,TGCGCCAGCAGCCAAGGTGTAGCGGGAAACACCGGGGAGCTGTTTTTT
TRBJ2-3,TRBV10-3,TRBD1,few,CAISEKLGSGGSTDTQYF,TGTGCCATCAGTGAGAAACTCGGGTCAGGGGGTAGCACAGATACGCAGTATTTT
TRBJ2-5,TRBV7-6,TRBD2,NA,CASSERVAGETQYF,TGTGCCAGCAGCGAGAGGGTAGCGGGCGAGACCCAGTACTTC
TRBJ1-3,TRBV5-1,NA,NA,CASSSGQSAGNTIYF,TGCGCCAGCAGCTCGGGACAATCGGCTGGAAACACCATATATTTT
TRBJ1-4,TRBV2,TRBD1,NA,CASSEGGGEKLFF,TGTGCCAGCAGTGAAGGAGGGGGCGAAAAACTGTTTTTT
TRBJ1-2,TRBV10-2,TRBD1,NA,CASSELQGVGWGYTF,TGCGCCAGCAGTGAGCTACAGGGGGTCGGCTGGGGCTACACCTTC
TRBJ1-4,TRBV29-1,TRBD1,few,CSANKAGQGNEKLFF,TGCAGCGCCAACAAAGCGGGACAGGGAAATGAAAAACTGTTTTTT
TRBJ2-1,TRBV7-9,NA,NA,CASSLADVASNEQFF,TGTGCCAGCAGCTTAGCCGATGTAGCGTCAAATGAGCAGTTCTTC
TRBJ2-7,TRBV6-1,TRBD1,medium-sized,CASSPTPTGGYEQYF,TGTGCCAGCAGCCCGACGCCTACAGGGGGCTACGAGCAGTACTTC
TRBJ1-2,TRBV4-1,TRBD1,NA,CASSPPDRASVNGYTF,TGCGCCAGCAGCCCGCCCGACAGGGCTTCTGTGAATGGCTACACCTTC
TRBJ1-5,TRBV2,TRBD1,once,CASSGAGTANQPQHF,TGTGCCAGCAGTGGGGCCGGGACAGCCAATCAGCCCCAGCATTTT
TRBJ2-3,TRBV7-2,NA,NA,CASSFSAGTDTQYF,TGTGCCAGCAGCTTTTCCGCGGGGACAGATACGCAGTATTTT
TRBJ1-5,TRBV28,NA,NA,CASSSGVANQPQHF,TGTGCCAGCAGCTCAGGGGTAGCCAATCAGCCCCAGCATTTT
TRBJ1-1,TRBV19,NA,NA,CASSLEGFEAFF,TGTGCCAGTAGTTTGGAGGGCTTTGAAGCTTTCTTT
TRBJ2-6,TRBV7-3,TRBD2,NA,CASSLRGDGANVLTF,TGTGCCAGCAGCTTACGGGGGGATGGGGCCAACGTCCTGACTTTC
TRBJ2-7,TRBV7-8,TRBD1,NA,CASSLGTTGEEYF,TGTGCCAGCAGCTTAGGAACGACAGGGGAAGAGTACTTC
TRBJ2-3,TRBV27,TRBD1,NA,CASSPGQYRDTQYF,TGTGCCAGCAGCCCGGGACAGTATAGAGATACGCAGTATTTT
TRBJ1-2,TRBV2,NA,NA,CASSEQEAYYGYTF,TGTGCCAGCAGTGAGCAGGAGGCTTACTATGGCTACACCTTC
TRBJ2-1,TRBV29-1,NA,NA,CSVASKGWYNEQFF,TGCAGCGTTGCGTCCAAGGGGTGGTACAATGAGCAGTTCTTC
TRBJ2-7,TRBV19,NA,NA,CASSNQGLDEQYF,TGTGCCAGTAGCAATCAGGGTTTGGACGAGCAGTACTTC
TRBJ1-2,TRBV6-5,NA,NA,CASSYLSAAGEDGYTF,TGTGCCAGCAGTTACTTATCCGCGGCAGGGGAAGATGGCTACACCTTC
TRBJ2-3,TRBV5-1,NA,NA,CASSLLFLGASTDTQYF,TGCGCCAGCAGCTTGTTATTTTTGGGGGCTAGCACAGATACGCAGTATTTT
TRBJ2-2,TRBV18,TRBD2,NA,CASSPLSGINTGELFF,TGTGCCAGCTCACCCCTTAGCGGGATAAACACCGGGGAGCTGTTTTTT
TRBJ2-1,TRBV6-6,TRBD2,NA,CASSSLAGGYNEQFF,TGTGCCAGCAGTTCCCTAGCGGGGGGATACAATGAGCAGTTCTTC
TRBJ1-3,TRBV6-5,NA,NA,CVSSQGTSGNTIYF,TGTGTCAGCAGTCAGGGGACCTCTGGAAACACCATATATTTT
TRBJ2-2,TRBV7-3,TRBD1,few,CASSLQGAATGELFF,TGTGCCAGCAGCTTACAGGGGGCGGCCACCGGGGAGCTGTTTTTT
TRBJ2-6,TRBV30,NA,NA,CAWSSLGGSGANVLTF,TGTGCCTGGAGTTCCTTAGGCGGCTCTGGGGCCAACGTCCTGACTTTC
TRBJ1-5,TRBV19,TRBD1,NA,CASKDRGKDRPQHF,TGTGCCAGTAAGGACAGGGGGAAGGATCGGCCCCAGCATTTT
TRBJ1-2,TRBV19,TRBD1,NA,CASSLGQGAPYGYTF,TGTGCCAGTAGCCTGGGACAGGGAGCCCCCTATGGCTACACCTTC
TRBJ2-7,TRBV7-9,TRBD1,NA,CASASVRGRYEQYF,TGTGCCAGCGCCAGCGTCAGGGGGCGTTACGAGCAGTACTTC
TRBJ2-1,TRBV30,NA,few,CAWSEGWGGSDEQFF,TGTGCCTGGAGTGAGGGCTGGGGAGGTTCTGATGAGCAGTTCTTC
TRBJ2-4,TRBV6-1,NA,NA,CASSDWDVPLGGRQNIQYF,TGTGCCAGCAGTGATTGGGATGTCCCCCTGGGGGGACGTCAAAACATTCAGTACTTC
TRBJ2-7,TRBV2,TRBD2,NA,CASVLSGNTYEQYF,TGTGCCAGTGTTCTTAGCGGGAATACCTACGAGCAGTACTTC
TRBJ2-1,TRBV6-5,NA,NA,CASSYNRNNEQFF,TGTGCCAGCAGTTACAACAGAAACAATGAGCAGTTCTTC